These 23 T cell receptor beta chains came from one sample sequenced in a study of blood T cell repertoires in COVID-19. The table came from immunoSEQ multiplex PCR; TCRdb's copy has only in-frame clones and leaves some out. In the table there are more than 200,000 clones, approximately 86% of which are singletons. Sequenced: peripheral blood. The receptors were sampled from a man in his forties with acute or convalescent COVID-19.

The rearrangement links TRBV7-8 to TRBJ1-2, with D possibly TRBD1 on 6 matching bases. Trimming shortened V by 3 bases and J by 8 bases, and 10 bases separated the two germline ends. Germline CDR1 SGHVS, CDR2 FQNEAQ. The CDR3 runs to 12 residues. The CDR3 spells CASSFSGEGYTF. The CDR3 DNA reads TGTGCCAGCAGCTTCTCAGGGGAGGGCTACACCTTC. The full variable domain, with the rest looked up from reference TRBV7-8 and TRBJ1-2, is GAGVSQSPRYKVAKRGQDVALRCDPISGHVSLFWYQQALGQGPEFLTYFQNEAQLDKSGLPSDRFFAERPEGSVSTLKIQRTQQEDSAVYLCASSFSGEGYTFGSGTRLTVV.

The chain uses TRBV29-1 and TRBJ1-2; tentative D call: TRBD1 (5 bases). Germline assignment: CDR1 SQVTM and CDR2 ANQGSEA. This CDR3 contains 13 residues. Between the trimmed V and J ends, which lost 1 base and 2 bases, there was a span of 8 bases. This CDR3 is CSVEGQLNYGYTF. The CDR3 DNA reads as TGCAGCGTTGAAGGACAGCTCAACTATGGCTACACCTTC.

A remark on this clone: Other DNA sequences in this sample translate to the same CDR3. The genes are TRBV27 and TRBJ1-1; 7 bases line up with TRBD1. Germline values: CDR1 MNHEY, CDR2 SMNVEV (reference sequence). The CDR3 runs 13 residues. The V segment lost 6 bases and the J segment 3 bases; nucleotides outside the gene matches: 4. The CDR3 DNA sequence: TGTGCCAGCAGCTTCACAGGGGACACTGAAGCTTTCTTT. It specifies CASSFTGDTEAFF.

The chain employs TRBV21-1 and TRBJ1-5; the table calls TRBD1, which could not be checked here. TRBV21-1 is a pseudogene locus. The length of the CDR3 is 17 residues. CDR3 protein: CASSTRDRGNSNQPQHF. As DNA, the CDR3 is TGTGCCAGCAGCACGCGGGACAGGGGAAATAGCAATCAGCCCCAGCATTTT.

This sequence joins TRBV28 and TRBJ1-2, with 7 bases fitting TRBD1. V dropped 7 bases and J dropped 2; count of bases not matched to a gene: 13. Germline V gene lookup returns CDR1 MDHEN and CDR2 SYDVKM. CDR3 length: 16 amino acids. The chain's CDR3 is CASTLGSEGQNYGYTF. CDR3 nucleotides: TGTGCCAGCACCTTAGGGTCGGAGGGACAGAACTATGGCTACACCTTC.

This sequence joins TRBV2 and TRBJ2-2; TRBD1 is a possible D gene (5 bases). CDR1 is SNHLY, CDR2 FYNNEI, per germline. The CDR3 is 15 amino acids. Trimming cost V 6 bases and J 5 bases, with 16 bases left between them. The DNA of the CDR3 is TGTGCCAGCAGGGAGAGAGAGGCAGGGACCGGGGAGCTGTTTTTT. As protein: CASREREAGTGELFF.

The chain employs TRBV9 and TRBJ2-1, with 8 positions matching TRBD2. CDR1 and CDR2 from the germline V gene are SGDLS and YYNGEE. CDR3 length: 16 amino acids. With V trimmed by 0 bases and J by 7 bases, 9 bases remained unmatched. The CDR3 DNA is TGTGCCAGCAGCGTAGGAGGTCTAGCGGGCCGAAATGAGCAGTTCTTC. Translated, it gives CASSVGGLAGRNEQFF.

This CDR3 reads CSPRLAEVYNEQFF. The CDR3 nucleotides read TGCAGCCCCAGACTAGCGGAGGTCTACAATGAGCAGTTCTTC. The chain couples TRBV29-1 to TRBJ2-1; 9 positions match TRBD2. The V gene's germline CDR1 is SQVTM and CDR2 ANQGSEA. The CDR3 is made up of 14 amino acids. V lost 8 bases, J lost 3 bases, and 8 bases stayed unmatched.

This rearrangement joins TRBV4-2 to TRBJ1-2; D is uncertain. The CDR3 covers 15 residues. Germline assignment: CDR1 LGHNA and CDR2 YNFKEQ. The ends were cut back, 0 bases at V and 1 base at J, with 9 bases in the middle. The CDR3 nucleotides are TGTGCCAGCAGCCAAGAATGGGCACATAACTATGGCTACACCTTC. This encodes CASSQEWAHNYGYTF.

The V gene is TRBV7-2, the J gene TRBJ2-7, with D hard to call. Per germline, CDR1 SGHTA and CDR2 FQGNSA. Between the trimmed V and J ends, which lost 4 bases and 2 bases, there was a span of 18 bases. The CDR3 extends over 16 amino acids. The DNA of the CDR3 is TGTGCCAGCAGCTCCCAAGGCGGCAAAGGCCCCTACGAGCAGTACTTC. As protein: CASSSQGGKGPYEQYF.

The chain has TRBV19 and TRBJ1-1; the match to TRBD1 covers 8 bases. Germline V CDR1 and CDR2: LNHDA, SQIVND (reference sequence). The CDR3 sequence is 16 residues long. Trimming cost V 4 bases and J 3 bases; bases outside gene matches: 10. The CDR3 DNA reads as TGTGCCAGTAGTAAACAGGGGGATGGGAGGGACACTGAAGCTTTCTTT. This gives the protein CASSKQGDGRDTEAFF.

The chain uses TRBV7-2 and TRBJ2-2, with 13 bases fitting TRBD2. J was trimmed by 5 bases and V by 4 bases; bases with no gene match: 1. Germline V gene lookup returns CDR1 SGHTA and CDR2 FQGNSA. CDR3 size: 15 residues. CDR3 coding DNA: TGTGCCAGCAGCTGGACTAGCGGGAGTACCGGGGAGCTGTTTTTT. This gives the protein CASSWTSGSTGELFF.

The chain carries TRBV11-1 and TRBJ2-7, with D possibly being TRBD1 (6 bases). This CDR3 has 16 residues. In germline, CDR1 is SGHAT, CDR2 FQDESV (reference sequence). Trimming shortened V by 3 bases and J by 4 bases, and 19 bases separated the two germline ends. CDR3 nucleotide sequence: TGTGCCAGCAGCTTGGACCCTGTGGCAGGGGCATACGAGCAGTACTTC. Protein product: CASSLDPVAGAYEQYF.

The rearrangement links TRBV29-1 to TRBJ1-1, with D tentatively TRBD1 (5 bases). From germline, CDR1 is SQVTM and CDR2 ANQGSEA. The CDR3 is 13 amino acids. The V end was cut by 4 bases, the J end by 4 bases, with 13 bases between. Here the CDR3 DNA reads TGCAGCGTTGCTGGGGGGAGTTTCACTGAAGCTTTCTTT. Its protein is CSVAGGSFTEAFF.

This chain joins TRBV7-9 and TRBJ1-1; no firm D call. This CDR3 spans 14 amino acids. Germline-derived CDR1 and CDR2 are SEHNR and FQNEAQ (reference sequence). V lost 3 bases and J lost 1, with 9 bases in between. The CDR3 bases are TGTGCCAGCAGCTTTACGGGTAGGAACACTGAAGCTTTCTTT. Residues: CASSFTGRNTEAFF.

V and J are TRBV23-1 and TRBJ1-1; no clear D. TRBV23-1 has ORF status, its function being uncertain. The length of the CDR3 is 14 residues. Trimming pared 7 bases from V and 4 bases from J, leaving 16 bases between. CDR3 loop: CASIRDAGSTEAFF. The CDR3 DNA reads as TGCGCCAGCATACGGGATGCGGGGAGCACTGAAGCTTTCTTT.

This clone was detected only a few times. The V gene is TRBV18, the J gene TRBJ2-3; D possibly corresponds to TRBD2 (7 bases). Germline V lookup: CDR1 KGHSH, CDR2 LQKENI. The germline V and J ends were trimmed by 4 bases and 5 bases, with 13 bases remaining between them. The CDR3 consists of 14 residues. In DNA form, the CDR3 reads TGTGCCAGCTCACGCAACAGGGAGGGAGATACGCAGTATTTT. The encoded protein is CASSRNREGDTQYF.

The rearrangement links TRBV2 to TRBJ2-7; 8 bases are a match to TRBD1. With V trimmed by 4 bases and J by 4 bases, 6 bases remained unmatched. The CDR3 sequence is 14 residues long. The germline V gene has CDR1 SNHLY and CDR2 FYNNEI. Written as DNA, the CDR3 is TGTGCCAGCAGTGCAAGGACAGGGTTATACGAGCAGTACTTC. Encoded protein: CASSARTGLYEQYF.

The chain links TRBV7-9 to TRBJ2-1, with 9 bases that match TRBD2. J lost 2 bases, V lost 5 bases, and 7 bases had no gene match. The length of the CDR3 is 16 residues. The germline gives CDR1 SEHNR, CDR2 FQNEAQ (reference sequence). CDR3 coding DNA: TGTGCCAGCAGCGACTCTAGCGGGGTCCCCTACAATGAGCAGTTCTTC. Translated: CASSDSSGVPYNEQFF.

The genes are TRBV7-2 and TRBJ2-3, with 10 nucleotides matching TRBD1. V trimming: 4 bases; J trimming: 5 bases; junction bases outside the gene matches: 9. Germline lookup yields CDR1 SGHTA and CDR2 FQGNSA. CDR3 length: 16 residues. CDR3 DNA sequence: TGTGCCAGCAGCTCCTCGGACAGGGGGTATATAGATACGCAGTATTTT. Its protein product is CASSSSDRGYIDTQYF. The full variable domain, its missing parts supplied by reference TRBV7-2 and TRBJ2-3, is GAGVSQSPSNKVTEKGKDVELRCDPISGHTALYWYRQSLGQGLEFLIYFQGNSAPDKSGLPSDRFSAERTGGSVSTLTIQRTQQEDSAVYLCASSSSDRGYIDTQYFGPGTRLTVL.

J is TRBJ1-4 and V is TRBV21-1; TRBD1, the table's D call, lacks a check against the DNA. TRBV21-1 is a documented pseudogene. CDR3 size: 15 residues. DNA of the CDR3: TGTGCCAGCAGCAGAGCCAGGGGGCGGTTAGCAAAACTGTTTTTT. Translation: CASSRARGRLAKLFF.

The rearrangement links TRBV7-2 to TRBJ2-5, with 11 bases matching TRBD1. The CDR3 consists of 15 residues. Per germline, CDR1 SGHTA and CDR2 FQGNSA. The junction had 6 bases not matched to a gene; V was cut back by 4 bases and J by 5 bases. Here the CDR3 reads CASSSWTGGTETQYF. The CDR3 nucleotides are TGTGCCAGCAGCTCTTGGACAGGGGGCACGGAGACCCAGTACTTC.

The chain has TRBV12-3 or TRBV12-4 and TRBJ1-2; D uncertain. Deletions cut 2 bases from V and 7 bases from J, with 11 bases between. This CDR3 comprises 13 residues. CDR3 DNA sequence: TGTGCCAGCAGTTTATTGAACAGTGGTGGCTACACCTTC. It translates to CASSLLNSGGYTF.